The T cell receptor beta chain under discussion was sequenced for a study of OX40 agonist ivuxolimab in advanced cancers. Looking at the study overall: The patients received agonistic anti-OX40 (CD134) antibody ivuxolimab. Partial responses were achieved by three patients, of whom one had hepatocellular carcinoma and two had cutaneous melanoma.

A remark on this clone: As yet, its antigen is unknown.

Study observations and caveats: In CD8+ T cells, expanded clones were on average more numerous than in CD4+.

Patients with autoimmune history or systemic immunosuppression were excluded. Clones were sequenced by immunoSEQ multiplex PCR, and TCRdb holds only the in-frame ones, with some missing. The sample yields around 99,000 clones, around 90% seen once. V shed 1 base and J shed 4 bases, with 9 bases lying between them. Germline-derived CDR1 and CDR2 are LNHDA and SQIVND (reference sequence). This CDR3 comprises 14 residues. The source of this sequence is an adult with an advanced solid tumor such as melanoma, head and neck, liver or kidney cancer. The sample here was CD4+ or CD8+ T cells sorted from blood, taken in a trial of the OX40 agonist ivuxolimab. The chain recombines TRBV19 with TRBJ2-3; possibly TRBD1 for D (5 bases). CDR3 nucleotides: TGTGCCAGTAGTATAGGTAGGGGTCCAGATACGCAGTATTTT. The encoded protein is CASSIGRGPDTQYF.